The rows below give T cell receptor beta chains drawn from one sample of a study of blood T cell repertoires in COVID-19. Only in-frame clones appear in the TCRdb table, and some are missing; sequencing was by immunoSEQ multiplex PCR. The repertoire holds 85,000 or so clones, about 95% seen once, with about 4.7% in the top ten. The sequencing sample was made of peripheral blood. The receptor set was obtained from a human donor with active COVID-19. The donor label of this sample is uncertain. Each CDR3 is given with its conserved first and last residue. D genes are given only for firm matches. Clone size, where shown, is once, few, many, or a class for clones that have expanded.

clone size,V gene,J gene,D gene,CDR3 DNA,CDR3 protein
once,TRBV4-2,TRBJ1-2,NA,TGTGCCAGCAGCCAAGCTCAGGGCTCAGCGGGAGGCTACACCTTC,CASSQAQGSAGGYTF
NA,TRBV6-5,TRBJ2-7,TRBD2,TGTGCCAGCAGTAGAAGCGGGGGGAACTACGAGCAGTACTTC,CASSRSGGNYEQYF
NA,TRBV4-3,TRBJ2-6,NA,TGCGCCAGCAGCCAAGGTCGCTCTGGGGCCAACGTCCTGACTTTC,CASSQGRSGANVLTF
NA,TRBV4-1,TRBJ1-2,TRBD1,TGCGCCAGCAGCCCCCATTTCGCGGGACAGGGGGGCCTTGGCTACACCTTC,CASSPHFAGQGGLGYTF
once,TRBV9,TRBJ2-3,NA,TGTGCCAGCAGCGTAGCGGGGGGCCCCCGGGCAGATACGCAGTATTTT,CASSVAGGPRADTQYF
once,TRBV15,TRBJ2-3,TRBD2,TGTGCCACCAGCAGAGATGGAGGACTAGCTGCTAGCACAGATACGCAGTATTTT,CATSRDGGLAASTDTQYF
NA,TRBV18,TRBJ1-1,NA,TGTGCCAGCTCACCACCCTACAGGGCAGAAGCTTTCTTT,CASSPPYRAEAFF
NA,TRBV12-3/TRBV12-4,TRBJ1-5,NA,TGTGCCAGCAGTTTAGATAGGGGTCTGCCCCAGCATTTT,CASSLDRGLPQHF
NA,TRBV5-4,TRBJ2-1,NA,TGTGCCAGCAGCCGAGAGGGAACCTACAATGAGCAGTTCTTC,CASSREGTYNEQFF
NA,TRBV2,TRBJ2-1,TRBD2,TGTGCCAGCGGGGGGGGAGGGAATGAGCAGTTCTTC,CASGGGGNEQFF
NA,TRBV5-6,TRBJ2-5,NA,TGTGCCAGCAGCTTGGGACCCCCGGGGAAAGAGACCCAGTACTTC,CASSLGPPGKETQYF
NA,TRBV29-1,TRBJ2-2,TRBD2,TGCAGCGCTCTAAGGGCTAGCGGGAGCCACGGGGAGCTGTTTTTT,CSALRASGSHGELFF
once,TRBV19,TRBJ1-4,TRBD1,TGTGCCAGTAACAACAGGGGGCGTGAAAAACTGTTTTTT,CASNNRGREKLFF
NA,TRBV7-8,TRBJ1-6,NA,TGTGCCAGCAGCCGTTCACGTAGGACAAGTCGGAATAATTCACCCCTCCACTTT,CASSRSRRTSRNNSPLHF
NA,TRBV5-1,TRBJ2-2,NA,TGCGCCAGCAGCTTGCGGGGGAGACCGGGGGACACCGGGGAGCTGTTTTTT,CASSLRGRPGDTGELFF
NA,TRBV6-5,TRBJ2-7,NA,TGTGCCAGCAGTCCGGGCGGAGGTATTTACGAGCAGTACTTC,CASSPGGGIYEQYF
NA,TRBV5-5,TRBJ2-5,NA,TGTGCCAGCAGCTTGGCGGTAGGTCGACAGCAAGAGACCCAGTACTTC,CASSLAVGRQQETQYF
NA,TRBV28,TRBJ1-1,TRBD1,TGTGCCAGCAGGTCGGGACAGGGAACTGAAGCTTTCTTT,CASRSGQGTEAFF
NA,TRBV28,TRBJ1-2,TRBD1,TGTGCCAGCAGTTTGGACAGGGCCAACTATGGCTACACCTTC,CASSLDRANYGYTF
NA,TRBV6-6,TRBJ2-5,TRBD1,TGTGCCAGCAGTTTTGTGGACAGGGGGCACCAAGAGACCCAGTACTTC,CASSFVDRGHQETQYF
NA,TRBV25-1,TRBJ1-1,TRBD1,TGTGCCAGCAGTGGACAGGGGGACACTGAAGCTTTCTTT,CASSGQGDTEAFF
once,TRBV3-1/TRBV3-2,TRBJ2-1,TRBD2,TGTGCCAGCAGCCAAGAGCGTCTAGCGGCCCCCAATGAGCAGTTCTTC,CASSQERLAAPNEQFF
once,TRBV27,TRBJ2-7,NA,TGTGCCAGCAGTTCCCGGTCCCGGGGAAAAGTTTACGAGCAGTACTTC,CASSSRSRGKVYEQYF
NA,TRBV18,TRBJ2-2,NA,TGTGCCAGCTCACCATCTAGTACCGGGGAGCTGTTTTTT,CASSPSSTGELFF
NA,TRBV10-3,TRBJ1-1,NA,TGTGCCATCTTACAAAGTAGCAACACTGAAGCTTTCTTT,CAILQSSNTEAFF
NA,TRBV24-1,TRBJ2-3,NA,TGTGCCACCAGTGATTGGTTAGCGGCTGGAGATACGCAGTATTTT,CATSDWLAAGDTQYF
once,TRBV18,TRBJ1-5,TRBD1,TGTGCCAGCTCACAACAGCAGGGGGCTGGTCAGCCCCAGCATTTT,CASSQQQGAGQPQHF
NA,TRBV11-3,TRBJ2-7,TRBD2,TGTGCCAGCAGCTGGAGCGGGGGAGAGTCCTACGAGCAGTACTTC,CASSWSGGESYEQYF
NA,TRBV6-5,TRBJ2-7,NA,TGTGCCAGCAGATCTGACGGGTCCTACGAGCAGTACTTC,CASRSDGSYEQYF
NA,TRBV5-4,TRBJ2-7,TRBD1,TGTGCCAGCAGCCCCGACAGGGCATGGCACGAGCAGTACTTC,CASSPDRAWHEQYF